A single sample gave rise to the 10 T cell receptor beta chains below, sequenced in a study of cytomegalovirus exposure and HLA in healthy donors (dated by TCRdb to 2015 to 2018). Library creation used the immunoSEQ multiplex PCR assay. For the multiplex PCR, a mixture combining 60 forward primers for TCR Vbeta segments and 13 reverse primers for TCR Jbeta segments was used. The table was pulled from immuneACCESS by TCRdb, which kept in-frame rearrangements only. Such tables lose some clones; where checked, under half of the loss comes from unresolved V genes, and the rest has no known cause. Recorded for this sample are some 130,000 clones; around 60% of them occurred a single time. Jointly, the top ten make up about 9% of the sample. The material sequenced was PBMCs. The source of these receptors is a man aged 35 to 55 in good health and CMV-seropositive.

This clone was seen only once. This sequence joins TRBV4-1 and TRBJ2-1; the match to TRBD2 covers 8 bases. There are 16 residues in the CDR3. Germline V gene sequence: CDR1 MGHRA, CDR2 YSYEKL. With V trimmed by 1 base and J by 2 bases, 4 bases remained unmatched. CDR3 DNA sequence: TGCGCCAGCAGCCAAGGCAGCGGGAGTGCCTACAATGAGCAGTTCTTC. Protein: CASSQGSGSAYNEQFF.

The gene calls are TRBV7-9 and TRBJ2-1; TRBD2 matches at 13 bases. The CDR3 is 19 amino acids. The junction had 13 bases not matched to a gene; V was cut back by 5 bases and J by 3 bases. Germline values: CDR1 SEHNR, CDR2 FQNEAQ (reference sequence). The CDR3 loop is CASSRTPGLAGDLYNEQFF. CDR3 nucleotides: TGTGCCAGCAGCCGAACACCCGGACTAGCGGGGGACCTCTACAATGAGCAGTTCTTC.

CDR3 loop: CASSELWTSGGVGETQYF. Here the CDR3 DNA reads TGTGCCAGCAGTGAACTGTGGACTAGCGGGGGGGTTGGGGAGACCCAGTACTTC. The chain is built from TRBV25-1 and TRBJ2-5; 15 bases fit TRBD2. The germline gives CDR1 MGHDK, CDR2 SYGVNS. CDR3 size: 18 residues. Trimming at V came to 2 bases and at J to 5 bases, leaving 9 bases not matched to a gene.

The CDR3 bases are TGTGCCAGCAGCTTAGACCACTCATACGAGCAGTACTTC. Its translation is CASSLDHSYEQYF. The V call is TRBV7-2, the J call TRBJ2-7; D unclear. Trimming pared 1 base from V and 4 bases from J, leaving 8 bases between. Germline assignment: CDR1 SGHTA and CDR2 FQGNSA. This CDR3 contains 13 residues. The full variable domain, with the rest looked up from reference TRBV7-2 and TRBJ2-7, is GAGVSQSPSNKVTEKGKDVELRCDPISGHTALYWYRQSLGQGLEFLIYFQGNSAPDKSGLPSDRFSAERTGGSVSTLTIQRTQQEDSAVYLCASSLDHSYEQYFGPGTRLTVT.

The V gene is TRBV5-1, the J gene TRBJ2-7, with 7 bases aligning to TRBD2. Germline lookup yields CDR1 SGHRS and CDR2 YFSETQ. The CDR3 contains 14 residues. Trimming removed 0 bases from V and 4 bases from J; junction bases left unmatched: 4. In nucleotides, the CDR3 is TGCGCCAGCAGCTTGGTGTGGGGGGGGTACGAGCAGTACTTC. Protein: CASSLVWGGYEQYF.

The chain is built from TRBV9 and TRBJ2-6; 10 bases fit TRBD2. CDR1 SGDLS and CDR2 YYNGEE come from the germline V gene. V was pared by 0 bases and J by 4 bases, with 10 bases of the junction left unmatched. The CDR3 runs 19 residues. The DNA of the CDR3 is TGTGCCAGCAGCGTAGGGAAGGCTAGCGGGGGCCTAGGGGCCAACGTCCTGACTTTC. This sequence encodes CASSVGKASGGLGANVLTF.

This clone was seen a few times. CDR3 region: CASSPLNPGVGLDGYTF. CDR3 nucleotides: TGTGCCAGCTCACCGCTCAACCCAGGGGTGGGGTTAGATGGCTACACCTTC. This chain uses TRBV18 with TRBJ1-2; tentative D call: TRBD1 (6 bases). The CDR3 length is 17 residues. V was shortened by 3 bases and J by 6 bases, with 23 bases between the two germline ends. CDR1 KGHSH and CDR2 LQKENI come from the germline V gene.

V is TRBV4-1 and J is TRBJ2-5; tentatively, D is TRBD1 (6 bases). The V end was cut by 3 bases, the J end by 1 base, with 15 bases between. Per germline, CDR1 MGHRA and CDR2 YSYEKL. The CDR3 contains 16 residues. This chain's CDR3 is CASSQGPGATQETQYF. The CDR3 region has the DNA TGCGCCAGCAGCCAGGGCCCAGGGGCAACCCAAGAGACCCAGTACTTC.

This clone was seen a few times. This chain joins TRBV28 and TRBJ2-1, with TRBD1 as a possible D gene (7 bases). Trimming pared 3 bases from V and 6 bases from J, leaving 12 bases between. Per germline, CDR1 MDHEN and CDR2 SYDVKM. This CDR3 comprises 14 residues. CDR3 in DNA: TGTGCCAGCAGTTTTATTCAGGGGGGCAATGAGCAGTTCTTC. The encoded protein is CASSFIQGGNEQFF.

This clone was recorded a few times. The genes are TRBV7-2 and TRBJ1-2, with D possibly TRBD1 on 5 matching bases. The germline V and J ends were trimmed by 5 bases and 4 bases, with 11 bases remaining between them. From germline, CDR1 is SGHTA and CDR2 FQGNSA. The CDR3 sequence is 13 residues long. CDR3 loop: CASSIDRVYGYTF. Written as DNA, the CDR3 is TGTGCCAGCAGCATAGACAGAGTCTATGGCTACACCTTC. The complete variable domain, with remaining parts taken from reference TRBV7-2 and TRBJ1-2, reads GAGVSQSPSNKVTEKGKDVELRCDPISGHTALYWYRQSLGQGLEFLIYFQGNSAPDKSGLPSDRFSAERTGGSVSTLTIQRTQQEDSAVYLCASSIDRVYGYTFGSGTRLTVV.